This TCR beta chain appears in the sequencing data of a study of early T cells in non-severe SARS-CoV-2 infection. Study findings and constraints: Sequences matched to VDJdb favored anti-spike CD8 responses, while private and CD4 specificities were missed.

The library protocol tagged individual cDNA molecules with unique molecular identifiers. TCRdb redid the calling of the 5' RACE reads with MiXCR, one entry per CDR3 protein. The sample shows about 110,000 distinct CDR3 sequences, 9.5% to 13% of them seen only once. Germline lookup yields CDR1 PRHDT and CDR2 FYEKMQ (reference sequence). Trimming took 5 bases from V and 4 from J, leaving 15 bases between them. This CDR3 has 14 residues. As for this clonotype: Its target is unknown.

This TCR came from an adult who was a healthcare worker with PCR-confirmed SARS-CoV-2 infection or an uninfected control (not recorded which). The sequenced material came from whole blood. The rearrangement links TRBV13 to TRBJ2-7; D is tentatively TRBD1 or TRBD2 (5 bases each). CDR3 amino acids: CASSPIGAGYEQYF. CDR3 DNA: TGTGCCAGCAGCCCCATAGGGGCGGGTTACGAGCAGTACTTC.